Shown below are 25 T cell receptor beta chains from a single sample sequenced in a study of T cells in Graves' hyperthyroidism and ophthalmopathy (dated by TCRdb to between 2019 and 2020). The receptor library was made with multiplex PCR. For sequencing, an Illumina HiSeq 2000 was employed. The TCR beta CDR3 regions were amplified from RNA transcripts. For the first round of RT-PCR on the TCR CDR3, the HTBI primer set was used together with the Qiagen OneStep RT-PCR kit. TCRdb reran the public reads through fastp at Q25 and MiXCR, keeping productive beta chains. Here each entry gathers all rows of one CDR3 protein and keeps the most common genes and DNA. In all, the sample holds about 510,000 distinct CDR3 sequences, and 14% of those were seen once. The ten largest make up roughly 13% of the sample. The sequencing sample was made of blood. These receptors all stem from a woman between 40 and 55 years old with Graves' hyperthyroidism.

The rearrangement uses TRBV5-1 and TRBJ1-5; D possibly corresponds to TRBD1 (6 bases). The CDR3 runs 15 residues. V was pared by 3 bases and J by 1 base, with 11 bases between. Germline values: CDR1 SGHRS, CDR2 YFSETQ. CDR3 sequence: CASSSGARSNQPQHF. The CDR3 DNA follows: TGCGCCAGCAGCTCAGGGGCGCGAAGCAATCAGCCCCAGCATTTT.

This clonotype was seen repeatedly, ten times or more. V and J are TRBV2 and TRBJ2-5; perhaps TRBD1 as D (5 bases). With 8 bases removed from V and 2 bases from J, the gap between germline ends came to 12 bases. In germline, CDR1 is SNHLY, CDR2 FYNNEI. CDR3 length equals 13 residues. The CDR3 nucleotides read TGTGCCAGCCTAGGGGCAGCACAAGAGACCCAGTACTTC. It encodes CASLGAAQETQYF. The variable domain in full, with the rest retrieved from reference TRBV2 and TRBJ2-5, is EPEVTQTPSHQVTQMGQEVILRCVPISNHLYFYWYRQILGQKVEFLVSFYNNEISEKSEIFDDQFSVERPDGSNFTLKIRSTKLEDSAMYFCASLGAAQETQYFGPGTRLLVL.

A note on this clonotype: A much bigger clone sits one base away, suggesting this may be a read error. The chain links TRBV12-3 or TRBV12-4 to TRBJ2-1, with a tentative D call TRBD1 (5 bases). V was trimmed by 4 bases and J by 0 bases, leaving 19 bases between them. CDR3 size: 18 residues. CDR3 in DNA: TGTGCCAGCAGTTCATGGGTGAGCGCAGGGTCCTCCTACAATGAGCAGTTCTTC. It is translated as CASSSWVSAGSSYNEQFF.

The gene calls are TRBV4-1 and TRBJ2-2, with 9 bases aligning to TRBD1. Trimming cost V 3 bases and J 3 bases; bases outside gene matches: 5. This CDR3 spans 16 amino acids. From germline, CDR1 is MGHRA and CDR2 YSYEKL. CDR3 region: CASSHDRGLDTGELFF. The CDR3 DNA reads TGCGCCAGCAGCCACGACAGGGGGTTGGACACCGGGGAGCTGTTTTTT.

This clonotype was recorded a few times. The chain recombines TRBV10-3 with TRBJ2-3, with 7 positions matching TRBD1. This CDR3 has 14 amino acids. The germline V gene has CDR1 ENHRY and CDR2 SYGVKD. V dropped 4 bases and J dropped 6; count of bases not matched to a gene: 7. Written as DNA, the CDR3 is TGTGCCATCAGTGGGGACAGTCAGGAGGATACGCAGTATTTT. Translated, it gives CAISGDSQEDTQYF.

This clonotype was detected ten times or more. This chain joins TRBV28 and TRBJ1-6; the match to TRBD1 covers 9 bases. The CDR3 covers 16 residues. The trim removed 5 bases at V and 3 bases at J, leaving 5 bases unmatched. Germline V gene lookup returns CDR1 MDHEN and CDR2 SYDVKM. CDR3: CASSPRDRVYNSPLHF. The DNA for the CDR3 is TGTGCCAGCAGTCCACGGGACAGGGTCTATAATTCACCCCTCCACTTT.

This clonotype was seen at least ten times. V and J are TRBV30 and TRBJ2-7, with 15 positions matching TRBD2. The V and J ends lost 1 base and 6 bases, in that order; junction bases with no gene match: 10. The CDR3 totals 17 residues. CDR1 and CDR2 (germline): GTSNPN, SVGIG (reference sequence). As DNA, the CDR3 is TGTGCCTGGAGTGACGGGACTAGCGGGAGGCGAGTACGCGAGCAGTACTTC. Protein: CAWSDGTSGRRVREQYF.

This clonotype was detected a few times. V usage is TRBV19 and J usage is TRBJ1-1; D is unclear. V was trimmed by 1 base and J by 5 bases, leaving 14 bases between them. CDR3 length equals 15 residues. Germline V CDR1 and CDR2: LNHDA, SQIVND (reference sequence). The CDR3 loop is CASSIGASTSTEAFF. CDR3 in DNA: TGTGCCAGTAGTATAGGGGCCTCCACCTCGACTGAAGCTTTCTTT.

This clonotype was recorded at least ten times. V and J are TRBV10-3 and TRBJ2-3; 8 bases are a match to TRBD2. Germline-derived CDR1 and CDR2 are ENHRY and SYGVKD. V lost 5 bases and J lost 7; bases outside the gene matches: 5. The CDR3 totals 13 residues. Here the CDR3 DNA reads TGTGCCATCAGTCCCCGTAGCGGGAATACGCAGTATTTT. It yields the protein CAISPRSGNTQYF.

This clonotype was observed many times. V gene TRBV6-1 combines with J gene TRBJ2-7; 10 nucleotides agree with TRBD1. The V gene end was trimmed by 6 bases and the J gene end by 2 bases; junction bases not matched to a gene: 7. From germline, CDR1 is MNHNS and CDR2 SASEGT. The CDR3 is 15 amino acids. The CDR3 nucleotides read TGTGCCAGCAGCCGATCGGGACAGGGGACCTACGAGCAGTACTTC. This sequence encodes CASSRSGQGTYEQYF.

For the CDR3, the DNA is TGCGCCAGCAGCACCACAGGGAATGCTCAAGGCGAGCAGTACTTC. This encodes CASSTTGNAQGEQYF. The rearrangement joins TRBV5-1 to TRBJ2-7, with a tentative D call TRBD1 (6 bases). This CDR3 has 15 amino acids. Germline assignment: CDR1 SGHRS and CDR2 YFSETQ. With 4 bases removed from V and 6 bases from J, the gap between germline ends came to 20 bases.

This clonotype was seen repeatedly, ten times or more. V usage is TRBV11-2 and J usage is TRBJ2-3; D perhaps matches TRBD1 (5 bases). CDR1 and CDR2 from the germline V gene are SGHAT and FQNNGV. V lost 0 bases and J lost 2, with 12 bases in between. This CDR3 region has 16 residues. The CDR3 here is CASSLDGALYTDTQYF. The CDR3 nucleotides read TGTGCCAGCAGCTTAGATGGGGCTCTTTACACAGATACGCAGTATTTT.

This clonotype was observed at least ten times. The CDR3 here is CASSLGPGASAYEQYF. CDR3 coding DNA: TGTGCCAGCAGCTTAGGTCCTGGGGCTAGCGCCTACGAGCAGTACTTC. The chain carries TRBV11-2 and TRBJ2-7; weak D call: TRBD2 (6 bases). Germline CDR1 SGHAT, CDR2 FQNNGV. The length of the CDR3 is 16 residues. Trimming left V 1 base short and J 2 bases short, with 15 bases between.

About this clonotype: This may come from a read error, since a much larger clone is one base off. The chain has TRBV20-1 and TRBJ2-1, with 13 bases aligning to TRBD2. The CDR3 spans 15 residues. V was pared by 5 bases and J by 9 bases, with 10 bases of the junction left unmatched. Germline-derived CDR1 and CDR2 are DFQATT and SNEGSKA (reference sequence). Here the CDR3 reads CSAGGGLAGDSEQFF. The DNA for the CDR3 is TGCAGTGCTGGAGGCGGACTAGCGGGGGACAGTGAGCAGTTCTTC.

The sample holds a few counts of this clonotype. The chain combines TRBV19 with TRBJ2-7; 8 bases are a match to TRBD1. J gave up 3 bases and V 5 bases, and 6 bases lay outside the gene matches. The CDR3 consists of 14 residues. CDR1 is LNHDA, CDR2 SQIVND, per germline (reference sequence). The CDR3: CASSSAGGRYEQYF. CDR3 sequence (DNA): TGTGCCAGTAGTTCTGCAGGGGGCCGCTACGAGCAGTACTTC.

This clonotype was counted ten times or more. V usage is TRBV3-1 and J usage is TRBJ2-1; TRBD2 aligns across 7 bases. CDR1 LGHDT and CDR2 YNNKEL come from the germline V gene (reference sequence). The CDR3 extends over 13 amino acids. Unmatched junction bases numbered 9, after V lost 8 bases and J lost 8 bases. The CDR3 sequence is CASFGGGPHEQFF. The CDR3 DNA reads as TGTGCCAGCTTCGGGGGAGGGCCTCATGAGCAGTTCTTC.

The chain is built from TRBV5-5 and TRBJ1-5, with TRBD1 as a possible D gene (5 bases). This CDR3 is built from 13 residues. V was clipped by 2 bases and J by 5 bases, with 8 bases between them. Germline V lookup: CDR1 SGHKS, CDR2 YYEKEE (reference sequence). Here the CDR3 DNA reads TGTGCCAGCAGCTTTGAGGGACATCAGCCCCAGCATTTT. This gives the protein CASSFEGHQPQHF. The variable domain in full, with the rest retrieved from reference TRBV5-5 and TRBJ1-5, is DAGVTQSPTHLIKTRGQQVTLRCSPISGHKSVSWYQQVLGQGPQFIFQYYEKEERGRGNFPDRFSARQFPNYSSELNVNALLLGDSALYLCASSFEGHQPQHFGDGTRLSIL.

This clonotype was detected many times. In DNA, the CDR3 is TGTGCCAGCAGTCCACAGGGTGGGGCACACAATGAGCAGTTCTTC. This encodes CASSPQGGAHNEQFF. The rearrangement uses TRBV28 and TRBJ2-1; D is perhaps TRBD1 (6 bases). Trimming cost V 5 bases and J 5 bases, with 16 bases left between them. In germline, CDR1 is MDHEN, CDR2 SYDVKM. CDR3 size: 15 residues.

The CDR3 coding sequence is TGCAGTGCTAGAAACAGCGGGAGTTACAATGAGCAGTTCTTC. Translation: CSARNSGSYNEQFF. This rearrangement joins TRBV20-1 to TRBJ2-1; TRBD2 matches at 8 bases. CDR1 DFQATT and CDR2 SNEGSKA come from the germline V gene (reference sequence). The CDR3 is made up of 14 amino acids. The V segment lost 2 bases and the J segment 4 bases; nucleotides outside the gene matches: 4.

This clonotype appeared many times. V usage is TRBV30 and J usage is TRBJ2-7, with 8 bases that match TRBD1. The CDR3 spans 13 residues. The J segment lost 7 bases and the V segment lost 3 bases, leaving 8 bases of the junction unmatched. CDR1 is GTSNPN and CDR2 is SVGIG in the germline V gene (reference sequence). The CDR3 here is CAWSPTGVGEQYF. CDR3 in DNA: TGTGCCTGGAGCCCGACAGGGGTCGGAGAGCAGTACTTC.

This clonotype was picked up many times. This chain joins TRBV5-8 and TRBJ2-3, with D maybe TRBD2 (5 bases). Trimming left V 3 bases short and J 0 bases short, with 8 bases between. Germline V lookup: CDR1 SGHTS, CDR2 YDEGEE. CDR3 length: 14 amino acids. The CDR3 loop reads CASSWTPSTDTQYF. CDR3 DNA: TGTGCCAGCAGCTGGACTCCTAGCACAGATACGCAGTATTTT.

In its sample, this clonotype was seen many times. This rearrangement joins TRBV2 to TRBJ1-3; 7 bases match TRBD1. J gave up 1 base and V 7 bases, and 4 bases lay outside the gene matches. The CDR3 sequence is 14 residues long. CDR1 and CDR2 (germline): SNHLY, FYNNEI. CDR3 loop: CASTQGVSGNTIYF. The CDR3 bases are TGTGCCAGCACCCAGGGGGTTTCTGGAAACACCATATATTTT.

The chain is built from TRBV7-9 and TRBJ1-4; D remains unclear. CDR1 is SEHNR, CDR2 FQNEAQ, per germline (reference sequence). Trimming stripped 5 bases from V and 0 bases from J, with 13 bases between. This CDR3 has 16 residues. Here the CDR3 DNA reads TGTGCCAGCAGCCCCATGGGTACCACAACTAATGAAAAACTGTTTTTT. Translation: CASSPMGTTTNEKLFF. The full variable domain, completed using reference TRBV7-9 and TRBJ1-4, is DTGVSQNPRHKITKRGQNVTFRCDPISEHNRLYWYRQTLGQGPEFLTYFQNEAQLEKSRLLSDRFSAERPKGSFSTLEIQRTEQGDSAMYLCASSPMGTTTNEKLFFGSGTQLSVL.

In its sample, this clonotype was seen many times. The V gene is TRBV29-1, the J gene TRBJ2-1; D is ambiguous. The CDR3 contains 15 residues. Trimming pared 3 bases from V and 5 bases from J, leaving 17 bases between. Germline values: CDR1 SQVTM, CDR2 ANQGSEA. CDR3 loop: CSVDLQPKGNNEQFF. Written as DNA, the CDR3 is TGCAGCGTTGACCTTCAACCAAAGGGTAACAATGAGCAGTTCTTC.

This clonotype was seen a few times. CDR3 bases: TGTGCCATCAGTGTAGACAGGGGCTCCTACGAGCAGTACTTC. Translating gives CAISVDRGSYEQYF. This chain connects TRBV10-3 to TRBJ2-7, with TRBD1 matching over 8 bases. The CDR3 is made up of 14 amino acids. Trimming removed 4 bases from V and 0 bases from J; junction bases left unmatched: 2. Looked up from germline, CDR1 is ENHRY and CDR2 is SYGVKD.